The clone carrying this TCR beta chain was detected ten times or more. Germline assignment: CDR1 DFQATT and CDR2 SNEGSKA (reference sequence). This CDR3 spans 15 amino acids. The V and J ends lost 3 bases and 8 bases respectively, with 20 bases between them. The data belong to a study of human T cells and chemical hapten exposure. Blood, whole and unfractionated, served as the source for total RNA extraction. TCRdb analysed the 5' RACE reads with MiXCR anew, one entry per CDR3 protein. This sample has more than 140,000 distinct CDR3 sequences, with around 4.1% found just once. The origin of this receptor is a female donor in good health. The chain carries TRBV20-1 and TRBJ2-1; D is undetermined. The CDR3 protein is CSARWPDGFTDEQFF. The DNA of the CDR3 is TGCAGTGCTAGGTGGCCAGACGGCTTTACAGATGAGCAGTTCTTC.